The next 7 T cell receptor beta chains were all read from a single sample in a study of beta chain features in type 1 diabetes. Expressed TCRB transcripts were sequenced because the isolated RNA had all been reverse transcribed beforehand. Sequenced by immunoSEQ multiplex PCR; TCRdb stores in-frame clones only, minus some. The data show over 40,000 clones, 50% seen once. Sample: stem cell memory CD4+ T cells from blood. These TCRs come from a woman aged 30 to 39 in good health.

This clone was seen once. This chain links TRBV7-3 with TRBJ1-2; TRBD1 matches 10 bases. The CDR3 has 15 residues. The germline gives CDR1 SGHTA, CDR2 FQGTGA. J was trimmed by 4 bases and V by 4 bases; bases with no gene match: 6. This chain's CDR3 is CASSYGQGEGYGYTF. In nucleotides, the CDR3 is TGTGCCAGCAGCTACGGACAGGGGGAGGGCTATGGCTACACCTTC.

This chain uses TRBV5-1 with TRBJ2-1, with 8 bases aligning to TRBD1. V trimming: 0 bases; J trimming: 6 bases; junction bases outside the gene matches: 8. The CDR3 consists of 16 residues. CDR1 and CDR2 from the germline V gene are SGHRS and YFSETQ. CDR3 residues: CASSLAGQGAGNEQFF. As DNA, the CDR3 is TGCGCCAGCAGCTTGGCCGGGCAGGGGGCTGGCAATGAGCAGTTCTTC.

The chain is built from TRBV7-9 and TRBJ2-3; 10 bases are a match to TRBD1. Unmatched junction bases numbered 11, after V lost 5 bases and J lost 3 bases. Per germline, CDR1 SEHNR and CDR2 FQNEAQ (reference sequence). The CDR3 is made up of 17 amino acids. The CDR3 DNA is TGTGCCAGCAGCCCACAGCTCGGGACAGGGGAAACAGATACGCAGTATTTT. Translation: CASSPQLGTGETDTQYF.

The chain combines TRBV7-2 with TRBJ2-7; D perhaps matches TRBD1 (6 bases). V was trimmed by 5 bases and J by 2 bases, leaving 10 bases between them. Germline V gene lookup returns CDR1 SGHTA and CDR2 FQGNSA. The CDR3 totals 13 residues. CDR3 DNA sequence: TGTGCCAGCAGCCGGACAGACACCTACGAGCAGTACTTC. Its translation: CASSRTDTYEQYF.

The CDR3, as DNA: TGTGCCTCTTCGGGACACGGGGAGGATACGCAGTATTTT. Protein: CASSGHGEDTQYF. This chain uses TRBV28 with TRBJ2-3, with D tentatively TRBD1 (6 bases). The CDR3 contains 13 residues. V was cut by 11 bases and J by 6 bases, with 18 bases left in between. Germline-derived CDR1 and CDR2 are MDHEN and SYDVKM.

This clone has a single count. The V and J genes are TRBV28 and TRBJ1-2; D gene unclear. The germline gives CDR1 MDHEN, CDR2 SYDVKM. Trimming pared 5 bases from V and 4 bases from J, leaving 11 bases between. This CDR3 is built from 13 residues. The CDR3 protein is CASSPRSVYGYTF. The DNA of the CDR3 is TGTGCCAGCAGTCCGAGGTCCGTCTATGGCTACACCTTC.

The rearrangement joins TRBV14 to TRBJ1-1; a possible D gene is TRBD1 (5 bases). This CDR3 spans 13 amino acids. V was shortened by 0 bases and J by 4 bases, with 6 bases between the two germline ends. CDR1 is SGHDN, CDR2 FVKESK, per germline. The CDR3 DNA follows: TGTGCCAGCAGCCAAGACAGGGTCACTGAAGCTTTCTTT. Its translation is CASSQDRVTEAFF.